This T cell receptor beta chain appears in the sequencing data of a study of T cells expressing NK-cell markers. Germline lookup yields CDR1 MDHEN and CDR2 SYDVKM. The CDR3 has 15 amino acids. General study points: A few donors likewise had their CD3+CD56-NKG2C+ fraction led by these clonotypes.

Generation of TCR beta cDNA was performed by 5'RACE template switching incorporating UMIs. From the 5' RACE reads, TCRdb lists one entry per CDR3 protein and no DNA. The record lists 160,000 or so distinct CDR3 sequences, of which the ten most abundant hold roughly 18%. For this clonotype: What it recognizes is unknown.

This clonotype was obtained from a woman aged 18-69 years in good health. Specimen: blood T cells: a sorted CD56 or NKG2C T cell subset, CD4+ or CD8+ T cells, or bulk PBMC T cells (not recorded which). This sequence joins TRBV28 and TRBJ1-2; no DNA is available, so the TRBD1 call from TCRdb remains unchecked. The CDR3 is CASSPGDRDNYGYTF.